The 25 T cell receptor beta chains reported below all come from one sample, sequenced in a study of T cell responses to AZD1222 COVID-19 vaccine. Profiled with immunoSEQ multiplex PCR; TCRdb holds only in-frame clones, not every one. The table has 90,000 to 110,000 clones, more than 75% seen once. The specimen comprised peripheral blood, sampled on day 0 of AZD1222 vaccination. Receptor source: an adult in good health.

The CDR3 DNA sequence: TGTGCCAGTAGTAGTAACTATGGCTACACCTTC. It yields the protein CASSSNYGYTF. The rearrangement links TRBV19 to TRBJ1-2; no definite D call. This CDR3 contains 11 residues. From germline, CDR1 is LNHDA and CDR2 SQIVND (reference sequence). Trimming pared 4 bases from V and 1 base from J, leaving 1 base between.

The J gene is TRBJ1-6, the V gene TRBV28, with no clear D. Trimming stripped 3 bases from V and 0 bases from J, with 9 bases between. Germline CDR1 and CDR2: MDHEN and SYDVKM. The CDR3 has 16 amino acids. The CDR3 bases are TGTGCCAGCAGTTTTAAGAGTGGCTCCTATAATTCACCCCTCCACTTT. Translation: CASSFKSGSYNSPLHF.

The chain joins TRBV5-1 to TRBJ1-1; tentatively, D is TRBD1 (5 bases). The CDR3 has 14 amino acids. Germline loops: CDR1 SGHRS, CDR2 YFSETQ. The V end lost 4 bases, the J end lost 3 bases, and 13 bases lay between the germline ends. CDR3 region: CASSPLGEYTEAFF. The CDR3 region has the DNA TGCGCCAGCAGCCCCTTGGGGGAGTACACTGAAGCTTTCTTT. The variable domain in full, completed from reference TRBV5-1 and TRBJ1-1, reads KAGVTQTPRYLIKTRGQQVTLSCSPISGHRSVSWYQQTPGQGLQFLFEYFSETQRNKGNFPGRFSGRQFSNSRSEMNVSTLELGDSALYLCASSPLGEYTEAFFGQGTRLTVV.

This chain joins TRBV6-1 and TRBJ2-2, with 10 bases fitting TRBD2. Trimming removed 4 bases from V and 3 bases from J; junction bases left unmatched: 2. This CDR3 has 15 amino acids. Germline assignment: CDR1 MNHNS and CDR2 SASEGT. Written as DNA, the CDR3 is TGTGCCAGCAGTGGAGCGGGGGGGGACACCGGGGAGCTGTTTTTT. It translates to CASSGAGGDTGELFF.

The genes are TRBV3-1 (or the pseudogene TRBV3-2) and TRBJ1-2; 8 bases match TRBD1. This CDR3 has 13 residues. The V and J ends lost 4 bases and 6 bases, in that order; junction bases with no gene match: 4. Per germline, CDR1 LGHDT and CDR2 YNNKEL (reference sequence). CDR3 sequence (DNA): TGTGCCAGCAGCCTTAGGACAGGGAATGGCTACACCTTC. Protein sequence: CASSLRTGNGYTF.

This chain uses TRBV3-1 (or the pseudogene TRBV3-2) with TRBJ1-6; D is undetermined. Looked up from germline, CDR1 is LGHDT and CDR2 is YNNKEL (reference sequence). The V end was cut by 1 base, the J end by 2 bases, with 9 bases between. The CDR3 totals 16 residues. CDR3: CASSQAVSPYNSPLHF. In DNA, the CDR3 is TGTGCCAGCAGCCAAGCAGTCAGTCCCTATAATTCACCCCTCCACTTT.

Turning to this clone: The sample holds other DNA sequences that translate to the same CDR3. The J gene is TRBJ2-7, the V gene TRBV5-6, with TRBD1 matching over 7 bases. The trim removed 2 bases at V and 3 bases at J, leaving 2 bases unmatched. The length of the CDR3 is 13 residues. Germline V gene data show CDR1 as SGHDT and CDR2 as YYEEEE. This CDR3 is CASSFGTDYEQYF. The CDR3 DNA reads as TGTGCCAGCAGCTTTGGGACAGACTACGAGCAGTACTTC.

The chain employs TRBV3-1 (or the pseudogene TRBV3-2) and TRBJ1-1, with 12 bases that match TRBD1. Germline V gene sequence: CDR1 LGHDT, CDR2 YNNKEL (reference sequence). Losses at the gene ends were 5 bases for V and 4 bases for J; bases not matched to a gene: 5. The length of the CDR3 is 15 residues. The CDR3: CASSRGQGASTEAFF. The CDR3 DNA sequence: TGTGCCAGCAGCAGGGGACAGGGGGCGAGCACTGAAGCTTTCTTT.

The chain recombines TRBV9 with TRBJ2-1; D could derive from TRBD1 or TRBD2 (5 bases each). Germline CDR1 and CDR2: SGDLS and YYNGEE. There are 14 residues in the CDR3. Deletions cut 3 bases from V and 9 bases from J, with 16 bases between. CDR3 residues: CASSALFGDAEQFF. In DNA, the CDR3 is TGTGCCAGCAGCGCCCTGTTTGGGGACGCTGAGCAGTTCTTC.

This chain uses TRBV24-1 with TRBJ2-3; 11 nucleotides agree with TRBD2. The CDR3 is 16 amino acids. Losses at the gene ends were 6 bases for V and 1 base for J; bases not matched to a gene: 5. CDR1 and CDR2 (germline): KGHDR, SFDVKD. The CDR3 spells CATSFPGLAGTDTQYF. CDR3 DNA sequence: TGTGCCACCAGTTTTCCGGGACTAGCGGGCACAGATACGCAGTATTTT.

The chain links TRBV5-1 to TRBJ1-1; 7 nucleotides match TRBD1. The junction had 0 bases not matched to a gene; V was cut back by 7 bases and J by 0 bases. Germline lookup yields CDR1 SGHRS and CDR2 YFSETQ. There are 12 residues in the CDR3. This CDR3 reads CASGTVNTEAFF. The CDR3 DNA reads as TGCGCCAGCGGGACAGTGAACACTGAAGCTTTCTTT.

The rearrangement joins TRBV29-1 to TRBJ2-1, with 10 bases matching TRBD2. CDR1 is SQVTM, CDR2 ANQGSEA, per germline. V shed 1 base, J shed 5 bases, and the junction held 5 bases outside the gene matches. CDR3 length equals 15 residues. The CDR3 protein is CSVEAGTSENNEQFF. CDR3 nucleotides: TGCAGCGTTGAAGCTGGGACTAGCGAGAACAATGAGCAGTTCTTC.

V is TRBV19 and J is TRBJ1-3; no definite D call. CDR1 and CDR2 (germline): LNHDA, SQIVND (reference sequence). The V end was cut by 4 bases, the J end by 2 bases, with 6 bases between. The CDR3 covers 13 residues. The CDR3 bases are TGTGCCAGTAGTACGAAGGCTGGAAACACCATATATTTT. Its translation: CASSTKAGNTIYF.

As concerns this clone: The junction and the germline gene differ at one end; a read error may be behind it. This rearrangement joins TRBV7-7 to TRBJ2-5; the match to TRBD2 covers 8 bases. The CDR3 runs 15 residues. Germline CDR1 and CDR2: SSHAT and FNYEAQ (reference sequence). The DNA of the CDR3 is TGTGCTAGCAGCCCGGGATCGGGGGGGGGAAGGACCCAGTACTTC. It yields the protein CASSPGSGGGRTQYF.

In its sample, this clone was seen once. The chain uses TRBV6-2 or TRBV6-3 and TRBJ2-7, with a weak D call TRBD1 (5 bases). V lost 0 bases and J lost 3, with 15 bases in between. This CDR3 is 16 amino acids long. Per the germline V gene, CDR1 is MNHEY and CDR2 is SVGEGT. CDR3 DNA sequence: TGTGCCAGCAGTTACTCCGCAGGGAACCCGATCTACGAGCAGTACTTC. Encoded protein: CASSYSAGNPIYEQYF.

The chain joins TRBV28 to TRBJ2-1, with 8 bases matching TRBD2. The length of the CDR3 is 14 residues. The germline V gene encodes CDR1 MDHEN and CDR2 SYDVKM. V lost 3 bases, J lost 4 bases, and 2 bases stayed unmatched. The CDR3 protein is CASSFGTRYNEQFF. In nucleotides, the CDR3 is TGTGCCAGCAGTTTCGGGACTAGATACAATGAGCAGTTCTTC.

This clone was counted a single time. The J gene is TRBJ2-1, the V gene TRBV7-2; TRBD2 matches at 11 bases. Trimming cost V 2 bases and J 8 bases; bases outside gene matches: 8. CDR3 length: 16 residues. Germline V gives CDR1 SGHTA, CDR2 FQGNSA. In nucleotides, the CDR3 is TGTGCCAGCAGCTTACGTGCTAGCGGGAGGAGGGATGAGCAGTTCTTC. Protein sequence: CASSLRASGRRDEQFF.

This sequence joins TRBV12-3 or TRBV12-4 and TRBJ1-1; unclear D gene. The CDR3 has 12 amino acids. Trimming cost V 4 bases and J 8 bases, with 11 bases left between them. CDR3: CASSYPRTEAFF. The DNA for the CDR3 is TGTGCCAGCAGTTACCCGCGGACGGAAGCTTTCTTT.

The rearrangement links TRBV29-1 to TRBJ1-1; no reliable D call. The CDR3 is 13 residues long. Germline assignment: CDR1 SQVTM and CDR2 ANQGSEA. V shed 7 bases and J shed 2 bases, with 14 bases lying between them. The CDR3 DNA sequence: TGCAGCGCCTCATTTTGGCCAAACACTGAAGCTTTCTTT. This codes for CSASFWPNTEAFF.

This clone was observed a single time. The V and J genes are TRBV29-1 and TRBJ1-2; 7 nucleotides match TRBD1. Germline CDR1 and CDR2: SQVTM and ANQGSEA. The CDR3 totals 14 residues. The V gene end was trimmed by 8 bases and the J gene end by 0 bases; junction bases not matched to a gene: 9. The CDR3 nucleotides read TGCAGCTACTCCCCGGGGACAGCTAACTATGGCTACACCTTC. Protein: CSYSPGTANYGYTF.

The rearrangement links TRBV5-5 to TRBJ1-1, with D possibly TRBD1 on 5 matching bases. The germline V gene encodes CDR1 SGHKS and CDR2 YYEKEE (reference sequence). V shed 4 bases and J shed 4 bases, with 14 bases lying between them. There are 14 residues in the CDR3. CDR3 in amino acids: CASSEEGGATEAFF. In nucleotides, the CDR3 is TGTGCCAGCAGCGAGGAAGGAGGGGCCACTGAAGCTTTCTTT. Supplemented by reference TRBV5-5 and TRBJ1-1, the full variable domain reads DAGVTQSPTHLIKTRGQQVTLRCSPISGHKSVSWYQQVLGQGPQFIFQYYEKEERGRGNFPDRFSARQFPNYSSELNVNALLLGDSALYLCASSEEGGATEAFFGQGTRLTVV.

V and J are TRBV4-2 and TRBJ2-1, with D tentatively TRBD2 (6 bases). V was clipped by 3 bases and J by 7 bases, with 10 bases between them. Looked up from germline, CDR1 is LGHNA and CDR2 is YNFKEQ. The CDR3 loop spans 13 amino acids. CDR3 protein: CASSHPGDNEQFF. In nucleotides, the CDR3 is TGTGCCAGCAGCCATCCGGGGGATAATGAGCAGTTCTTC.

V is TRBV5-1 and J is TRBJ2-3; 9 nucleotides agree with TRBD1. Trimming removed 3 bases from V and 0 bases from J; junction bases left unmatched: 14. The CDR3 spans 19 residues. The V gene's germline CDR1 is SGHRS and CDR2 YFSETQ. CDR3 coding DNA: TGCGCCAGCAGCTGGACACCGGGACAGGGCCCGAGTAGCACAGATACGCAGTATTTT. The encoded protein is CASSWTPGQGPSSTDTQYF. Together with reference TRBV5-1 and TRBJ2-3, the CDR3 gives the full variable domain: KAGVTQTPRYLIKTRGQQVTLSCSPISGHRSVSWYQQTPGQGLQFLFEYFSETQRNKGNFPGRFSGRQFSNSRSEMNVSTLELGDSALYLCASSWTPGQGPSSTDTQYFGPGTRLTVL.

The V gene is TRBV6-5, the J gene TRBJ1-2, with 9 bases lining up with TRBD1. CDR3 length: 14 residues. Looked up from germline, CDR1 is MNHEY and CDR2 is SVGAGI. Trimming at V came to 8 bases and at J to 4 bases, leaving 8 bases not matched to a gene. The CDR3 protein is CASRPGQGIYGYTF. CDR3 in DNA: TGTGCCAGCCGACCGGGACAGGGTATCTATGGCTACACCTTC.

The CDR3 spells CASSQVGGTSEAFF. In DNA, the CDR3 is TGTGCCAGCAGCCAAGTGGGGGGAACAAGTGAAGCTTTCTTT. The J gene is TRBJ1-1, the V gene TRBV14; maybe TRBD1 (5 bases). V was pared by 1 base and J by 7 bases, with 13 bases between. The CDR3 is 14 amino acids. Per the germline V gene, CDR1 is SGHDN and CDR2 is FVKESK.